The 27 T cell receptor beta chains given below trace back to one sample, sequenced in a study of T-cell reconstitution after alpha-beta-depleted transplantation in children. Researchers prepared the TCRbeta library using unique molecular identifiers, the study reports. In TCRdb, the PCR reads were re-called with MiXCR into one record per CDR3 protein. The table includes 350,000 to 400,000 distinct CDR3 sequences, about 20% detected once. Sequences were derived from PBMCs from the stem cell graft donor, sampled from the stem cell graft. The receptors come from a human donor who donated a stem cell graft to a child with acute myeloid leukemia.

This clonotype was observed a few times. CDR3 coding DNA: TGTGCCAGCAGTCCGGGCGGATACAGCACTGAAGCTTTCTTT. It is translated as CASSPGGYSTEAFF. The rearrangement uses TRBV7-6 and TRBJ1-1; no clear D. Germline V CDR1 and CDR2: SGHVS, FNYEAQ. The CDR3 length is 14 residues. V lost 6 bases and J 4 bases, leaving 15 bases between the germline ends.

The CDR3 spells CASSLREFDNEQFF. The CDR3 nucleotides are TGTGCCAGCAGCTTAAGGGAGTTCGACAATGAGCAGTTCTTC. The chain recombines TRBV11-3 with TRBJ2-1; tentative D call: TRBD2 (5 bases). The ends were cut back, 2 bases at V and 5 bases at J, with 10 bases in the middle. The CDR3 is 14 amino acids. Germline loops: CDR1 SGHNT, CDR2 YENEEA.

This clonotype was detected a few times. This rearrangement joins TRBV20-1 to TRBJ2-1; 11 positions match TRBD2. The CDR3 sequence is 18 residues long. The junction had 14 bases not matched to a gene; V was cut back by 0 bases and J by 7 bases. In germline, CDR1 is DFQATT, CDR2 SNEGSKA (reference sequence). CDR3: CSARDTSGSPRVRNEQFF. CDR3 nucleotide sequence: TGCAGTGCTAGAGATACTAGCGGGAGCCCACGGGTGAGGAATGAGCAGTTCTTC.

To note about this clonotype: This may be a read error: a much more frequent sequence differs by one nucleotide. The chain uses TRBV7-6 and TRBJ2-7, with D unclear. This CDR3 has 14 residues. Germline V CDR1 and CDR2: SGHVS, FNYEAQ. DNA for the CDR3: TGTGCCAGCAGCTTAGCGCCGAACTCCGACGAGCAGTACTTC. It codes for CASSLAPNSDEQYF.

V and J are TRBV28 and TRBJ2-5; D may correspond to TRBD1 or TRBD2 (6 bases each). V was clipped by 2 bases and J by 1 base, with 26 bases between them. Germline assignment: CDR1 MDHEN and CDR2 SYDVKM. The CDR3 totals 20 residues. CDR3 amino acids: CASSLVPEPTKGGFQETQYF. DNA for the CDR3: TGTGCCAGCAGTTTAGTGCCCGAGCCTACTAAAGGGGGGTTCCAAGAGACCCAGTACTTC.

This clonotype was counted many times. The V call is TRBV24-1, the J call TRBJ2-5; perhaps TRBD1 as D (6 bases). The CDR3 spans 14 residues. Trimming removed 7 bases from V and 0 bases from J, with 11 bases in between. CDR1 is KGHDR and CDR2 is SFDVKD in the germline V gene. CDR3 protein: CATSQDSHQETQYF. The CDR3 coding sequence is TGTGCCACCAGCCAGGACAGTCACCAAGAGACCCAGTACTTC.

The chain joins TRBV20-1 to TRBJ2-2; D is unclear. V lost 5 bases and J lost 1, with 8 bases in between. Germline assignment: CDR1 DFQATT and CDR2 SNEGSKA (reference sequence). The CDR3 consists of 13 residues. The CDR3 reads CSALTRNTGELFF. The CDR3 DNA follows: TGCAGTGCTCTAACACGGAACACCGGGGAGCTGTTTTTT.

The rearrangement uses TRBV24-1 and TRBJ2-3; 8 bases align to TRBD2. Trimming cost V 0 bases and J 2 bases; bases outside gene matches: 6. Per the germline V gene, CDR1 is KGHDR and CDR2 is SFDVKD. The CDR3 runs 17 residues. In DNA form, the CDR3 reads TGTGCCACCAGTGATTTGGGAGTAGCGGGAATCACAGATACGCAGTATTTT. It specifies CATSDLGVAGITDTQYF.

Ten or more counts support this clonotype. Relative to the germline gene, one junction end is altered; a read error may explain this. This chain connects TRBV5-1 to TRBJ2-1; the D is unclear. The CDR3 is 13 amino acids. Germline values: CDR1 SGHRS, CDR2 YFSETQ. DNA of the CDR3: TGTGCCAGCAGTTTAGTAGGATACAATGAGCAGTTCTTC. Translating gives CASSLVGYNEQFF.

This chain connects TRBV5-1 to TRBJ2-6; 8 positions agree with TRBD1. V gave up 0 bases and J gave up 0 bases; unmatched junction bases: 5. The CDR3 length is 18 residues. CDR1 and CDR2 from the germline V gene are SGHRS and YFSETQ. As DNA, the CDR3 is TGCGCCAGCAGCTTGGGCGGACAGGGAGACTCTGGGGCCAACGTCCTGACTTTC. Amino acid sequence: CASSLGGQGDSGANVLTF.

The genes are TRBV12-3 or TRBV12-4 and TRBJ1-6; possible D gene TRBD1, 5 bases. The length of the CDR3 is 13 residues. Trimming took off 4 bases at V and 11 bases at J, with 12 bases between the two ends. Here the CDR3 DNA reads TGTGCCAGCAGTTCACCGGGACCTGCACCCCTCCACTTT. Translation gives CASSSPGPAPLHF.

This clonotype was counted between two and nine times. J is TRBJ2-3 and V is TRBV3-1, with a weak D call TRBD2 (5 bases). The CDR3 has 14 amino acids. The V gene lost 3 bases and the J gene lost 4 bases, with 11 bases spanning the gap. Germline-derived CDR1 and CDR2 are LGHDT and YNNKEL (reference sequence). CDR3 nucleotide sequence: TGTGCCAGCAGCCACCTGTCGGAGGCAGATACGCAGTATTTT. It yields the protein CASSHLSEADTQYF.

The chain links TRBV18 to TRBJ2-1, with D perhaps being TRBD1 or TRBD2 (5 bases each). Trimming took 4 bases from V and 7 from J, leaving 11 bases between them. The CDR3 is 13 amino acids. CDR1 is KGHSH and CDR2 is LQKENI in the germline V gene. The chain's CDR3 is CASSRDALNEQFF. DNA for the CDR3: TGTGCCAGCTCACGGGACGCTCTGAATGAGCAGTTCTTC.

The chain joins TRBV20-1 to TRBJ2-1; D uncertain. The V end was cut by 3 bases, the J end by 3 bases, with 12 bases between. The CDR3 is made up of 14 amino acids. Germline CDR1 is DFQATT and CDR2 is SNEGSKA (reference sequence). CDR3 residues: CSARAPLGYNEQFF. In DNA, the CDR3 is TGCAGTGCTAGGGCTCCTCTAGGCTACAATGAGCAGTTCTTC.

The V gene is TRBV5-1, the J gene TRBJ2-3; 7 bases fit TRBD1. The CDR3 contains 15 residues. In germline, CDR1 is SGHRS, CDR2 YFSETQ. The ends lost 3 bases at V and 5 bases at J; junction bases unmatched: 9. CDR3 loop: CASSWDRQGGDTQYF. CDR3 in DNA: TGCGCCAGCAGCTGGGACCGACAGGGCGGAGATACGCAGTATTTT.

Many counts were recorded for this clonotype. The V and J genes are TRBV7-2 and TRBJ2-1, with 7 bases lining up with TRBD2. CDR1 and CDR2 (germline): SGHTA, FQGNSA. CDR3 size: 15 residues. V lost 3 bases, J lost 2 bases, and 4 bases stayed unmatched. CDR3 nucleotide sequence: TGTGCCAGCAGCTTCACTAGCGACCCCTACAATGAGCAGTTCTTC. Encoded protein: CASSFTSDPYNEQFF.

The gene calls are TRBV28 and TRBJ1-5; the D gene is possibly TRBD1 (6 bases). The ends were cut back, 6 bases at V and 8 bases at J, with 11 bases in the middle. The germline gives CDR1 MDHEN, CDR2 SYDVKM. This CDR3 spans 12 amino acids. In nucleotides, the CDR3 is TGTGCCAGCAGACGGGGGGCCGAGCCCCAGCATTTT. Translating gives CASRRGAEPQHF. The complete variable domain, with remaining parts taken from reference TRBV28 and TRBJ1-5, reads DVKVTQSSRYLVKRTGEKVFLECVQDMDHENMFWYRQDPGLGLRLIYFSYDVKMKEKGDIPEGYSVSREKKERFSLILESASTNQTSMYLCASRRGAEPQHFGDGTRLSIL.

The rearrangement uses TRBV29-1 and TRBJ1-1; tentative D call: TRBD1 (5 bases). The length of the CDR3 is 15 residues. CDR1 is SQVTM, CDR2 ANQGSEA, per germline. The DNA of the CDR3 is TGCACCGTCTTACGGACTGGCAGGGCGAACACTGAAGCTTTCTTT. Residues: CTVLRTGRANTEAFF.

The chain employs TRBV13 and TRBJ1-1, with TRBD1 matching 8 bases. From germline, CDR1 is PRHDT and CDR2 FYEKMQ (reference sequence). This CDR3 contains 14 residues. V trimming: 6 bases; J trimming: 1 base; junction bases outside the gene matches: 4. DNA of the CDR3: TGTGCCAGCAGGTCCGGGACAGGGAACACTGAAGCTTTCTTT. As protein: CASRSGTGNTEAFF.

J is TRBJ2-3 and V is TRBV18; D is ambiguous. Germline CDR1 KGHSH, CDR2 LQKENI. The V and J ends lost 3 bases and 1 base respectively, with 8 bases between them. The CDR3 is 14 residues long. CDR3 in amino acids: CASSPATRTDTQYF. The CDR3 bases are TGTGCCAGCTCACCCGCTACCCGCACAGATACGCAGTATTTT.

Regarding this clonotype: A much bigger clone sits one base away, suggesting this may be a read error. The CDR3 bases are TGCAGCGTCAGAGACAGTTGGAACACCGGGGAGCTGTTTTTT. Translated: CSVRDSWNTGELFF. The V gene is TRBV29-1, the J gene TRBJ2-2; perhaps TRBD1 as D (5 bases). This CDR3 is 14 amino acids long. Germline lookup yields CDR1 SQVTM and CDR2 ANQGSEA. The V and J ends lost 6 bases and 1 base respectively, with 12 bases between them.

The chain uses TRBV20-1 and TRBJ2-5; D is perhaps TRBD2 (6 bases). CDR1 and CDR2 from the germline V gene are DFQATT and SNEGSKA (reference sequence). V was cut by 4 bases and J by 5 bases, with 14 bases left in between. The CDR3 runs 13 residues. The CDR3 loop is CSAMGGLAETQYF. CDR3 nucleotide sequence: TGCAGTGCTATGGGGGGTCTGGCGGAGACCCAGTACTTC.

Many counts were recorded for this clonotype. This rearrangement joins TRBV20-1 to TRBJ2-3; 13 nucleotides agree with TRBD2. The germline V gene encodes CDR1 DFQATT and CDR2 SNEGSKA (reference sequence). The CDR3 runs 16 residues. Trimming cost V 2 bases and J 3 bases; bases outside gene matches: 5. The CDR3 here is CSARPGLAGVTDTQYF. In DNA, the CDR3 is TGCAGTGCTAGACCCGGACTAGCGGGAGTAACAGATACGCAGTATTTT.

This clonotype was counted ten times or more. This chain links TRBV29-1 with TRBJ1-1, with a tentative D call TRBD1 (6 bases). CDR3 length equals 15 residues. Germline CDR1 is SQVTM and CDR2 is ANQGSEA. V lost 4 bases, J lost 1 base, and 16 bases lay in between. The CDR3 region is CSVAGMAGENTEAFF. CDR3 sequence (DNA): TGCAGCGTTGCGGGAATGGCAGGGGAGAACACTGAAGCTTTCTTT.

V and J are TRBV12-3 or TRBV12-4 and TRBJ2-1; TRBD2 matches 12 bases. This CDR3 has 15 residues. The J segment lost 8 bases and the V segment lost 7 bases, leaving 9 bases of the junction unmatched. DNA for the CDR3: TGTGCCAGCACCTTCCCGGGACTAGCGGGTCATGAGCAGTTCTTC. Protein: CASTFPGLAGHEQFF.

The CDR3 nucleotides read TGTGCCAGCAGTCTGGCAGGGGACAGGGCCTACGAGCAGTACTTC. Its translation: CASSLAGDRAYEQYF. V gene TRBV5-5 combines with J gene TRBJ2-7; 9 bases fit TRBD1. The CDR3 runs to 15 residues. CDR1 and CDR2 (germline): SGHKS, YYEKEE (reference sequence). With 5 bases clipped from V and 2 bases from J, the junction kept 8 bases outside the gene matches.

CDR3 nucleotide sequence: TGCAGTGCTAGAGATCCAGCGGGAACGCGAGAGCAGTTCTTC. This gives the protein CSARDPAGTREQFF. The gene calls are TRBV20-1 and TRBJ2-1, with 7 bases matching TRBD2. Unmatched junction bases numbered 9, after V lost 0 bases and J lost 10 bases. CDR1 is DFQATT, CDR2 SNEGSKA, per germline (reference sequence). CDR3 length: 14 residues.